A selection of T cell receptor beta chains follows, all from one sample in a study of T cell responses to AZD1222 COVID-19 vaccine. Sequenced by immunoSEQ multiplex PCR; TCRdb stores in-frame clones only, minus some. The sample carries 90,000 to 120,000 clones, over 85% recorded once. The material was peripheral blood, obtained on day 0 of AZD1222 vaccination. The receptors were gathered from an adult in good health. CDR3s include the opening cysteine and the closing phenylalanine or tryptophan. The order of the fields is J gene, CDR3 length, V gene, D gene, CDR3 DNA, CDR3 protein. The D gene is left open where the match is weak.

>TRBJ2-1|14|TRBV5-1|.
TGCGCCAGCAGCTTGGGACAGGCCCGGGTTGAGCAGTTCTTC
CASSLGQARVEQFF
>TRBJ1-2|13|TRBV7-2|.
TGTGCCAGCAGCCCAAGGACAGCCTATGGCTACACCTTC
CASSPRTAYGYTF
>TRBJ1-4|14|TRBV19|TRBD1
TGTGCCAGTTGGTCGGGACAGGCTAATGAAAAACTGTTTTTT
CASWSGQANEKLFF
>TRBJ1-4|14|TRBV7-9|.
TGTGCCAGCAGCCGGGGACATTCTAATGAAAAACTGTTTTTT
CASSRGHSNEKLFF
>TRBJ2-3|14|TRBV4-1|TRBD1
TGCGCCAGCAGCTTTCGACAGGGGACGGATACGCAGTATTTT
CASSFRQGTDTQYF
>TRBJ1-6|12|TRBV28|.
TGTGCCAGCAGTTTGGCCGGGCTACCCCTCCACTTT
CASSLAGLPLHF
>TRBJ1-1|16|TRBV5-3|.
TGTGCCAGAAGCTTGTTTAAGGCCCCCTTGAACACTGAAGCTTTCTTT
CARSLFKAPLNTEAFF
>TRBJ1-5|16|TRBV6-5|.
TGTGCCAGCAGTTACTCCAGACCAGGGGGCAATCAGCCCCAGCATTTT
CASSYSRPGGNQPQHF
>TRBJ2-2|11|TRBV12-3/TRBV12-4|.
TGTGCCAGCACTACAACAGGGGAGCTGTTTTTT
CASTTTGELFF
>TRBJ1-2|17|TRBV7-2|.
TGTGCCAGCAGCTTAGCATCTAGGGCAGATATTCCTTATGGCTACACCTTC
CASSLASRADIPYGYTF
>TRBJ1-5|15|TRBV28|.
TGTGCCAGCAGTCCATCCGGGGGTGAGGATCAGCCCCAGCATTTT
CASSPSGGEDQPQHF
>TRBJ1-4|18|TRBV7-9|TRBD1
TGTGCCAGCAGCCGCGGGACAGGGGGCGGGCAGGTTAATGAAAAACTGTTTTTT
CASSRGTGGGQVNEKLFF
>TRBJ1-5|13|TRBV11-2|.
TGTGCCAGCAGCTTAGGATATAATCAGCCCCAGCATTTT
CASSLGYNQPQHF
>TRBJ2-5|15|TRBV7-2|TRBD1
TGTGCCAGCAGCTCCCGACAGGGAGCTTTTGAGACCCAGTACTTC
CASSSRQGAFETQYF
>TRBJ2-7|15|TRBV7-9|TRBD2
TGTGCCAGCAGCTTCCTGGAGCGGGAGTGGTCCGAGCAGTACTTC
CASSFLEREWSEQYF
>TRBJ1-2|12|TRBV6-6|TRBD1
TGTGCCAGCAGGACAGGGGAAGGTGGCTACACCTTC
CASRTGEGGYTF
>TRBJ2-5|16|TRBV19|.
TGTGCCAGTAGCCCCGACAGGTGGAGTGGCCAAGAGACCCAGTACTTC
CASSPDRWSGQETQYF
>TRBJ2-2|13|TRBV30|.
TGTGCCTGGAATATGGGAGGAACCGGGGAGCTGTTTTTT
CAWNMGGTGELFF
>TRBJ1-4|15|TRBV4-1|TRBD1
TGCGCCAGCAGCCAACAAGGACAGGGCGGGGAAAAACTGTTTTTT
CASSQQGQGGEKLFF
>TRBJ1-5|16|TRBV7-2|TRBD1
TGTGCCAGCAGCTTGACCGGGACAGGTTACAATCAGCCCCAGCATTTT
CASSLTGTGYNQPQHF
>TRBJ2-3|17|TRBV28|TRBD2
TGTGCCAGCAGTCAACCCGCTAGCGGGACTAGCACAGATACGCAGTATTTT
CASSQPASGTSTDTQYF
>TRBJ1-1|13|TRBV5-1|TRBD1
TGCGCCAGCAGCTTCAGGGGGTCCACTGAAGCTTTCTTT
CASSFRGSTEAFF